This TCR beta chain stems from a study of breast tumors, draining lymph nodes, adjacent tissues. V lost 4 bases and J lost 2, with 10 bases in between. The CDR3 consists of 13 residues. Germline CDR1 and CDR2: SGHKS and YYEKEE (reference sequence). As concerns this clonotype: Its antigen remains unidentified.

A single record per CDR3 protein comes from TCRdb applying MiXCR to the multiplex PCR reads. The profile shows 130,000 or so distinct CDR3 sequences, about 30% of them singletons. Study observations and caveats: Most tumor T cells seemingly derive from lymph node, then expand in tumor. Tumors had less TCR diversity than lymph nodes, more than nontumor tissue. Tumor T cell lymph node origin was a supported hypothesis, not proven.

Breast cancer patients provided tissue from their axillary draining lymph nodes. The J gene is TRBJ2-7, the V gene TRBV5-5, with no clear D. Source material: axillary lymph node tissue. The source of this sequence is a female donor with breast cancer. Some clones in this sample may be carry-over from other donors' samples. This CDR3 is CASSLQSPYEQYF. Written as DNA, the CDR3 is TGTGCCAGCAGCCTGCAGAGCCCCTACGAGCAGTACTTC.